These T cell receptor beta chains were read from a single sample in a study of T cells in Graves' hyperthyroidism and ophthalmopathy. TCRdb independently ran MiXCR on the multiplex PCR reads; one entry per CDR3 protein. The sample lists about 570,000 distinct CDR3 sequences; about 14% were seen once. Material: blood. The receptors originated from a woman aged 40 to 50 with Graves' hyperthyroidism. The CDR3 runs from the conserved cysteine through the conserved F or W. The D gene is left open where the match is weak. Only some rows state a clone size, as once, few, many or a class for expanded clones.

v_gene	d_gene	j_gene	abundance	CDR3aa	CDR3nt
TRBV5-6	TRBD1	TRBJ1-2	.	CASSWETGRRNYTF	TGTGCCAGCAGCTGGGAGACAGGGCGTCGGAACTACACCTTC
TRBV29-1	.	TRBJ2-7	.	CSVEDSNSYSYEQYF	TGCAGCGTTGAAGATTCGAATTCCTACTCCTACGAGCAGTACTTC
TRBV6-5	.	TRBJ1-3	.	CASSYGGAGPSGNTIYF	TGTGCCAGCAGTTACGGGGGAGCCGGTCCCTCTGGAAACACCATATATTTT
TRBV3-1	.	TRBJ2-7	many	CASSQGWGVDEQYF	TGTGCCAGCAGCCAAGGCTGGGGGGTAGACGAGCAGTACTTC
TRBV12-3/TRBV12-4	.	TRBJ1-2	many	CASSLGGAKGYTF	TGTGCCAGCAGTTTAGGTGGGGCTAAAGGCTACACCTTC
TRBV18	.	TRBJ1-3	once	CASSPPLAPGNTIYF	TGTGCCAGCTCACCACCGTTGGCACCGGGAAACACCATATATTTT
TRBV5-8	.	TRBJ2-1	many	CASSFEDLFSYNEQFF	TGTGCCAGCAGCTTTGAGGACCTTTTCTCCTACAATGAGCAGTTCTTC
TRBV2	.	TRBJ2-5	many	CASTPSSIETQYF	TGTGCCAGCACCCCATCGAGTATAGAGACCCAGTACTTC
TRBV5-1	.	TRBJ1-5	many	CASSFEDQRSNQPQHF	TGCGCCAGCAGCTTCGAGGATCAAAGAAGCAATCAGCCCCAGCATTTT
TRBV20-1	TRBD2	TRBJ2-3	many	CSAKLAGNTDTQYF	TGCAGTGCTAAACTAGCGGGAAACACAGATACGCAGTATTTT
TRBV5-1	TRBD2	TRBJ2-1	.	CASSLWGGLAVNEQFF	TGCGCCAGCAGCCTCTGGGGGGGACTAGCGGTTAATGAGCAGTTCTTC
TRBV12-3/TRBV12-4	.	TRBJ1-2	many	CASSAMFGYTF	TGTGCCAGCAGCGCGATGTTTGGCTACACCTTC
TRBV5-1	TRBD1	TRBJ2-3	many	CASSFTGGDTQYF	TGTGCCAGCAGCTTCACAGGGGGAGATACGCAGTATTTT
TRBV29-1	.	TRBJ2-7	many	CSVRHGDLEQYF	TGCAGCGTTCGTCACGGGGACCTCGAGCAGTACTTC
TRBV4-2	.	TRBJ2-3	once	CASSQDPATTDTQYF	TGTGCCAGCAGCCAAGACCCTGCTACCACAGATACGCAGTATTTT
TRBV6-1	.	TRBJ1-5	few	CATLRGSGQPQHF	TGTGCCACCTTGCGGGGTTCGGGTCAGCCCCAGCATTTT
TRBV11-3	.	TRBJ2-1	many	CASSLSGQNYNEQFF	TGTGCCAGCAGCTTAAGTGGCCAAAACTACAATGAGCAGTTCTTC
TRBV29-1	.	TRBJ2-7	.	CSVDGGTYEQYF	TGCAGCGTTGATGGGGGGACCTACGAGCAGTACTTC
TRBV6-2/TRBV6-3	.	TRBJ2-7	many	CASSYSGLDEQYF	TGTGCCAGCAGTTACTCCGGGCTTGACGAGCAGTACTTC
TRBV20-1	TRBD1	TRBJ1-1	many	CSARGQGGPMNTEAFF	TGCAGTGCTAGAGGTCAGGGGGGTCCTATGAACACTGAAGCCTTCTTT
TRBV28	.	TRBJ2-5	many	CATRDSMRQTQYF	TGTGCCACCCGGGACTCTATGCGGCAGACCCAGTACTTC
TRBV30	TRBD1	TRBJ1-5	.	CAWRDRGSNQPQHF	TGTGCCTGGAGGGACAGGGGGAGCAATCAGCCCCAGCATTTT
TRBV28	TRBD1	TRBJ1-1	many	CASSLSTGAAAFF	TGTGCCAGCAGTTTATCCACAGGGGCGGCAGCTTTCTTT
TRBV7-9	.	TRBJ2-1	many	CASVGSEFYNEQFF	TGTGCCAGCGTGGGCTCCGAGTTCTACAATGAGCAGTTCTTC
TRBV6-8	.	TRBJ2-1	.	CASSDSMPYNEQFF	TGTGCCAGCAGTGACTCCATGCCCTACAATGAGCAGTTCTTC
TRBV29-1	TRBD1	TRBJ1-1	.	CSAQEQGFTEAFF	TGCAGCGCGCAAGAACAGGGGTTCACTGAAGCTTTCTTT
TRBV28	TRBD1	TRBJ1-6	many	CASSFQGGAYNSPLHF	TGTGCCAGCAGTTTTCAGGGGGGTGCCTATAATTCACCCCTCCACTTT
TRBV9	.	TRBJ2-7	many	CASSVGPAEAYEQYF	TGTGCCAGCAGCGTAGGTCCGGCAGAAGCCTACGAGCAGTACTTC
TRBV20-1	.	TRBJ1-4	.	CSAPEQAGSEKLFF	TGCAGTGCTCCTGAACAGGCCGGCAGTGAAAAACTGTTTTTT
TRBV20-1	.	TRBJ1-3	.	CSARDRDGSESGNTIYF	TGCAGTGCTAGAGACCGGGACGGTTCGGAATCTGGAAACACCATATATTTT
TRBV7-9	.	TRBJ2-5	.	CASSLGPWETQYF	TGTGCCAGCAGCCTAGGACCGTGGGAGACCCAGTACTTC
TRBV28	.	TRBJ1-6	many	CASSGNRVGNSPLHF	TGTGCCAGCAGTGGTAACAGGGTGGGAAATTCACCCCTCCACTTT
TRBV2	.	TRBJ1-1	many	CASSAGRDTEAFF	TGTGCCAGCAGTGCCGGTAGGGACACTGAAGCTTTCTTT
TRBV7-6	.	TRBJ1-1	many	CASSLALGTNGNTEAFF	TGTGCCAGCAGCTTAGCGCTCGGGACTAATGGGAACACTGAAGCTTTCTTT
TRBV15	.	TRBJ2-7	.	CATSSSRDTTYEQYF	TGTGCCACCAGCAGTTCCCGGGACACCACCTACGAGCAGTACTTC
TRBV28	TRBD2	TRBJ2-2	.	CASRRAGVSNGGELFF	TGTGCCAGCCGCCGGGCGGGAGTTTCGAATGGCGGGGAGCTGTTTTTT
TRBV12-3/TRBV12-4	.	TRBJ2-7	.	CASSLSGDTSYEQYF	TGTGCCAGCAGTTTATCGGGAGACACCTCCTACGAGCAGTACTTC
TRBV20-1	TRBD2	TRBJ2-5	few	CSAGPGLAGETQYF	TGCAGTGCTGGGCCGGGACTAGCCGGTGAGACCCAGTACTTC
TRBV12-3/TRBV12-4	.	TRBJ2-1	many	CASRPQGGSSYNEQFF	TGTGCCAGCAGACCCCAGGGGGGAAGCTCCTACAATGAGCAGTTCTTC
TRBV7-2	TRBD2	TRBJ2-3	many	CASSLARTSISTDTQYF	TGTGCCAGCAGCTTAGCGAGGACTAGCATTAGCACAGATACGCAGTATTTT
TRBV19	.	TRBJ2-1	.	CASSRTGTRDNEQFF	TGTGCCAGTAGCCGAACCGGGACAAGGGACAATGAGCAGTTCTTC
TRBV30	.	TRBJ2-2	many	CAWSPGLAGGELFF	TGTGCCTGGAGCCCGGGTCTAGCCGGCGGGGAGCTGTTTTTT
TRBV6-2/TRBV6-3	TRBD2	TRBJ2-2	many	CASSYPTSGTTGELFF	TGTGCCAGCAGTTACCCGACTAGCGGTACCACCGGGGAGCTGTTTTTT
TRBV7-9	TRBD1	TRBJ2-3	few	CASRRQGAADTQYF	TGTGCCAGCAGGCGACAGGGGGCCGCAGATACGCAGTATTTT
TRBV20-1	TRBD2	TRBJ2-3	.	CSATGLAGGPGDTQYF	TGCAGTGCTACCGGACTAGCGGGAGGGCCCGGAGATACGCAGTATTTT
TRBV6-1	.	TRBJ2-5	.	CASSERLAGTQETQYF	TGTGCCAGCAGTGAAAGGTTGGCGGGGACCCAAGAGACCCAGTACTTC
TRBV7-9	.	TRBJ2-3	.	CASSPAGIHTQYF	TGTGCCAGCAGCCCAGCCGGAATTCATACGCAGTATTTT
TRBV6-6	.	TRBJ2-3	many	CASSYSGRGSRTDTQYF	TGTGCCAGCAGTTACTCAGGTCGGGGGAGTCGTACAGATACGCAGTATTTT
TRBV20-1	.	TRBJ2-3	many	CSARTDFVLTDTQYF	TGCAGTGCTAGGACGGACTTCGTATTAACAGATACGCAGTATTTT